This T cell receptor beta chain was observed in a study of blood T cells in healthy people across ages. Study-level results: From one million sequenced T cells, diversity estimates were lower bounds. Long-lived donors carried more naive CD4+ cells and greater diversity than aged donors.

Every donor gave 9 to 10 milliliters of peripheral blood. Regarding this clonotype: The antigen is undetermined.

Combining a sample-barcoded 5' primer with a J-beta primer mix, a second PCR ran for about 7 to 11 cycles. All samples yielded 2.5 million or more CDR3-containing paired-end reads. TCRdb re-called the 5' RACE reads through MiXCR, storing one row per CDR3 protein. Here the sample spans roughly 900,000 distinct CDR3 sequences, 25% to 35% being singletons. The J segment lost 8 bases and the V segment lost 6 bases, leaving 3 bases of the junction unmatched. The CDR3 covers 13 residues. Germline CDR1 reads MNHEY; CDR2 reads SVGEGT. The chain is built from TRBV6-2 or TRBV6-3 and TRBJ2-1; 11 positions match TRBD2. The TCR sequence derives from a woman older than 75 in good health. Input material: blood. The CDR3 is CASRTSGTYEQFF. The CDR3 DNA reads TGTGCCAGCAGGACTAGCGGGACTTATGAGCAGTTCTTC.